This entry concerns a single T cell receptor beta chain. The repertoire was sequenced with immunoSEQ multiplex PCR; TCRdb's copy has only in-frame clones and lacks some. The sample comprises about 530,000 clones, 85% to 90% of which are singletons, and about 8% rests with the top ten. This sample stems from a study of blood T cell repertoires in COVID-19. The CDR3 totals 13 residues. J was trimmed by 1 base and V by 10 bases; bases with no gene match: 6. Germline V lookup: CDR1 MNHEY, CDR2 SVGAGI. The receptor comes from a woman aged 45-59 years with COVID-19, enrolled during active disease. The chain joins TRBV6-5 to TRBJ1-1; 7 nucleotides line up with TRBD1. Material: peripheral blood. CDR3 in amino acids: CATSGQSNTEAFF. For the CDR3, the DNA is TGTGCCACCTCGGGACAGTCGAACACTGAAGCTTTCTTT.